What follows describes a single T cell receptor (beta chain). This entry is derived from a study of blood T cell repertoires in COVID-19. Repertoires were generated with immunoSEQ multiplex PCR, while TCRdb's copy carries only in-frame clones and drops some. Of approximately 77,000 clones listed, approximately 89% are singletons. This CDR3 contains 13 residues. V was trimmed by 8 bases and J by 9 bases, leaving 17 bases between them. The sample was peripheral blood. The chain links TRBV12-3 or TRBV12-4 to TRBJ1-5; weak D call: TRBD1 (5 bases). The source is an elderly woman with acute or convalescent COVID-19. The CDR3 bases are TGTGCCAGCGGGGATGTGGGGGGTGGGCCCCAGCATTTT. Residues: CASGDVGGGPQHF.